This T cell receptor (beta chain) was documented in a study of blood T cell repertoires in COVID-19. TCRdb's copy holds only in-frame clones and misses some; the assay was immunoSEQ multiplex PCR. The table shows about 370,000 clones, with roughly 90% occurring only once. Between the trimmed V and J ends, which lost 0 bases and 4 bases, there was a span of 12 bases. The CDR3 sequence is 16 residues long. In germline, CDR1 is LGHNA, CDR2 YSLEER. Specimen: peripheral blood. This TCR was sampled from a woman aged 25 to 45 with COVID-19, enrolled during active disease. The V and J genes are TRBV4-3 and TRBJ2-2; D is uncertain. CDR3 loop: CASSQDPDTITGELFF. CDR3 nucleotide sequence: TGCGCCAGCAGCCAAGATCCCGACACGATCACCGGGGAGCTGTTTTTT.